What follows are 3 T cell receptor beta chains derived from one specimen sequenced in a study of T cell responses to AZD1222 COVID-19 vaccine. TCRdb keeps only in-frame clones here, not all; method: immunoSEQ multiplex PCR. The table has some 100,000 clones, 91% seen once. The material sequenced was peripheral blood, taken on day 0 of AZD1222 vaccination. The receptors come from an adult in good health.

This clone appeared once. The chain employs TRBV4-2 and TRBJ2-1; 9 bases match TRBD2. Germline-derived CDR1 and CDR2 are LGHNA and YNFKEQ. Unmatched junction bases numbered 11, after V lost 3 bases and J lost 8 bases. CDR3 length: 16 amino acids. The CDR3 protein is CASSHGRLAGRDEQFF. CDR3 coding DNA: TGTGCCAGCAGCCATGGGCGGCTAGCGGGAAGGGATGAGCAGTTCTTC.

The V gene is TRBV11-2, the J gene TRBJ1-2; D may be TRBD1 (6 bases). Germline assignment: CDR1 SGHAT and CDR2 FQNNGV. V shed 5 bases and J shed 2 bases, with 12 bases lying between them. The CDR3 sequence is 14 residues long. CDR3: CASSSTGTNYGYTF. CDR3 DNA: TGTGCCAGCAGCAGTACAGGGACCAACTATGGCTACACCTTC.

Note on this clone: This same CDR3 is encoded by further DNA sequences in the sample. The chain is built from TRBV7-2 and TRBJ1-1, with a tentative D call TRBD1 (6 bases). V was shortened by 4 bases and J by 1 base, with 7 bases between the two germline ends. Germline-derived CDR1 and CDR2 are SGHTA and FQGNSA. CDR3 length: 13 residues. The CDR3 region has the DNA TGTGCCAGCAGCTCGGACAGGAACACTGAAGCTTTCTTT. Translation gives CASSSDRNTEAFF. Filled out from reference TRBV7-2 and TRBJ1-1, the complete variable domain reads GAGVSQSPSNKVTEKGKDVELRCDPISGHTALYWYRQSLGQGLEFLIYFQGNSAPDKSGLPSDRFSAERTGGSVSTLTIQRTQQEDSAVYLCASSSDRNTEAFFGQGTRLTVV.